This T cell receptor (beta chain) emerged from a study of cytomegalovirus exposure and HLA in healthy donors. As concerns this clone: Its antigen is unidentified.

Findings of the study overall: Sequences of the TCR beta chain were said to predict the HLA-A and HLA-B alleles of most subjects accurately.

PCR used 60 Vbeta primers and 13 Jbeta primers. The table came from immunoSEQ multiplex PCR; TCRdb's copy has only in-frame clones and leaves some out. Of 76,000 or so clones in the sample, around three quarters were seen once. This CDR3 comprises 15 residues. From germline, CDR1 is GTSNPN and CDR2 SVGIG (reference sequence). V shed 5 bases, J shed 6 bases, and the junction held 8 bases outside the gene matches. This receptor was obtained from a man younger than 40 in good health and CMV-seronegative. The material sequenced was PBMCs. The chain recombines TRBV30 with TRBJ2-2, with 11 positions matching TRBD2. This CDR3 is CAWQLAGVGSGELFF. CDR3 bases: TGTGCCTGGCAACTAGCGGGAGTGGGGTCCGGGGAGCTGTTTTTT. Based on the CDR3 plus reference TRBV30 and TRBJ2-2, the full variable domain is SQTIHQWPATLVQPVGSPLSLECTVEGTSNPNLYWYRQAAGRGLQLLFYSVGIGQISSEVPQNLSASRPQDRQFILSSKKLLLSDSGFYLCAWQLAGVGSGELFFGEGSRLTVL.